This T cell receptor (beta chain) was observed in a study of vaccination and CD4 T cells after COVID-19. Whole-study findings and limits: A nonsignificant median increase from about 22 to 38 SARS-CoV-2-reactive clonotypes was observed.

CDR3 length: 11 amino acids. Trimming took off 5 bases at V and 5 bases at J, with 9 bases between the two ends. The germline CDR1 and CDR2 sequences are DFQATT and SNEGSKA (reference sequence). An Oncomine TCR Beta short-read assay was used to sequence the DNA from cultured CD4+ T cells. From the PCR reads, TCRdb called clonotypes with MiXCR, one entry per CDR3 protein. The data show 25,000 or so distinct CDR3 sequences, 35% to 40% seen once. Indicated time point: late sampling 161 to 241 days after vaccination in a few convalescent patients. Sample treatment: 10-day PBMC culture with coronavirus spike peptide pools or control peptides (ViraFEST assay). Note on this clonotype: Its antigen is still unknown.

This sequence originates from a human donor who had recovered from COVID-19. V gene TRBV20-1 combines with J gene TRBJ1-1, with D possibly being TRBD1 (6 bases). Sequenced material: CD4+ T cells from blood, cultured in vitro, taken about 7 months after SARS-CoV-2 vaccination. The CDR3 spells CSASGVTEAFF. The CDR3 bases are TGCAGTGCTTCAGGGGTAACTGAAGCTTTCTTT.